Listed below are T cell receptor beta chains from one sample, sequenced in a study of cytomegalovirus exposure and HLA in healthy donors. Here immunoSEQ multiplex PCR was the method, and the copy in TCRdb shows in-frame clones only, minus some. This sample has some 140,000 clones; 80% occur once, and the top ten carry about 2.2%. The sequencing input was PBMCs. Receptors originate from a man aged 30 to 39 in good health and CMV-seronegative. CDR3s leave out the opening cysteine and the closing phenylalanine or tryptophan. The order of the fields is CDR3 protein, V gene, D gene, clone size, J gene, CDR3 length. D genes are given only for firm matches. Not every row has a clone size; where given, it reads once, few, many or a size class.

CDR3: AWSPDRGVNYGYT
V: TRBV30
D: TRBD1
size: .
J: TRBJ1-2
length: 13

CDR3: ASGNGDRPYEQY
V: TRBV6-5
D: TRBD1
size: .
J: TRBJ2-7
length: 12

CDR3: ASRTRTGDQDYGYT
V: TRBV5-1
D: TRBD1
size: .
J: TRBJ1-2
length: 14

CDR3: ASSITTATYEQY
V: TRBV19
D: .
size: .
J: TRBJ2-7
length: 12

CDR3: ASRHPQGAGELF
V: TRBV6-5
D: TRBD1
size: .
J: TRBJ2-2
length: 12

CDR3: ASSPRWGSGRETQY
V: TRBV28
D: TRBD2
size: .
J: TRBJ2-5
length: 14

CDR3: ASSIRTYSTAF
V: TRBV28
D: .
size: once
J: TRBJ1-1
length: 11

CDR3: SASDREDTEAF
V: TRBV29-1
D: .
size: .
J: TRBJ1-1
length: 11

CDR3: ATSRGIQEQF
V: TRBV15
D: .
size: .
J: TRBJ2-1
length: 10

CDR3: ASSLTGTGLIEQY
V: TRBV5-6
D: TRBD1
size: .
J: TRBJ2-7
length: 13

CDR3: ASSWTGGHEQY
V: TRBV5-1
D: TRBD1
size: .
J: .
length: 11

CDR3: AWSAGLNTEAF
V: TRBV30
D: .
size: .
J: TRBJ1-1
length: 11

CDR3: ASSVGGTGELF
V: TRBV9
D: .
size: once
J: TRBJ2-2
length: 11

CDR3: ASSSVTDTQY
V: TRBV28
D: .
size: once
J: TRBJ2-3
length: 10

CDR3: ATNGRGDSGYT
V: TRBV19
D: .
size: .
J: TRBJ1-2
length: 11

CDR3: ASSLGGKDTQY
V: TRBV9
D: .
size: .
J: TRBJ2-3
length: 11

CDR3: ASSLQGGNQPQH
V: TRBV6-5
D: .
size: .
J: TRBJ1-5
length: 12

CDR3: SASQGTEQY
V: TRBV20-1
D: .
size: .
J: TRBJ2-7
length: 9

CDR3: ASSYHVSGSGDEQF
V: TRBV6-5
D: TRBD2
size: few
J: TRBJ2-1
length: 14

CDR3: ASSRGLAGGQAKNIQY
V: TRBV4-1
D: TRBD2
size: .
J: TRBJ2-4
length: 16

CDR3: ASSRDSIDTGELF
V: TRBV2
D: TRBD1
size: .
J: TRBJ2-2
length: 13

CDR3: ASSQWASAYEQY
V: TRBV14
D: .
size: .
J: TRBJ2-7
length: 12

CDR3: ASSLGQGGETQY
V: TRBV5-1
D: TRBD1
size: once
J: TRBJ2-5
length: 12

CDR3: ASSYRGTNYGYT
V: TRBV7-9
D: TRBD1
size: .
J: TRBJ1-2
length: 12

CDR3: ASSSYTGGAETQY
V: TRBV5-1
D: TRBD1
size: .
J: TRBJ2-5
length: 13

CDR3: ASRGPGVGEAF
V: TRBV5-1
D: .
size: few
J: TRBJ1-1
length: 11

CDR3: ASSRLAGVDEQY
V: TRBV6-5
D: TRBD2
size: few
J: TRBJ2-7
length: 12

CDR3: ASSPGLAGPNTGELF
V: TRBV18
D: TRBD2
size: .
J: TRBJ2-2
length: 15

CDR3: ASSPGQVYEQY
V: TRBV5-1
D: .
size: few
J: TRBJ2-7
length: 11

CDR3: ASSRGGFSTDTQY
V: TRBV14
D: .
size: once
J: TRBJ2-3
length: 13

CDR3: ASRTTMNSYNEQF
V: TRBV6-4
D: .
size: .
J: TRBJ2-1
length: 13

CDR3: ASSLTSGAEAF
V: TRBV5-1
D: .
size: once
J: TRBJ1-1
length: 11

CDR3: ASSHWTGGTGELF
V: TRBV7-2
D: TRBD1
size: .
J: TRBJ2-2
length: 13

CDR3: ASRDRASYTEAF
V: TRBV2
D: TRBD1
size: .
J: TRBJ1-1
length: 12

CDR3: ASSDSGTGNNSPLH
V: TRBV2
D: TRBD1
size: .
J: TRBJ1-6
length: 14

CDR3: ASRGDRGGKTQY
V: TRBV28
D: TRBD1
size: .
J: TRBJ2-5
length: 12

CDR3: ASSEVTGNTEAF
V: TRBV6-1
D: .
size: once
J: TRBJ1-1
length: 12

CDR3: ASSPAGPEYNEQF
V: TRBV18
D: .
size: .
J: TRBJ2-1
length: 13

CDR3: ASSYSGVTSYEQY
V: TRBV2
D: TRBD2
size: .
J: TRBJ2-7
length: 13

CDR3: ASLDRNTEAF
V: TRBV19
D: .
size: .
J: TRBJ1-1
length: 10

CDR3: ASSYNPGYNEQF
V: TRBV6-5
D: .
size: .
J: TRBJ2-1
length: 12

CDR3: AISVPSGRATTGELF
V: TRBV10-3
D: TRBD2
size: .
J: TRBJ2-2
length: 15

CDR3: ASSYDREAGYT
V: TRBV6-5
D: TRBD1
size: .
J: TRBJ1-2
length: 11

CDR3: AWSGWATGELF
V: TRBV30
D: .
size: once
J: TRBJ2-2
length: 11

CDR3: ASSLYQRGTDTQY
V: TRBV28
D: .
size: .
J: TRBJ2-3
length: 13

CDR3: ASSFGLADYNEQF
V: TRBV5-4
D: TRBD2
size: .
J: TRBJ2-1
length: 13